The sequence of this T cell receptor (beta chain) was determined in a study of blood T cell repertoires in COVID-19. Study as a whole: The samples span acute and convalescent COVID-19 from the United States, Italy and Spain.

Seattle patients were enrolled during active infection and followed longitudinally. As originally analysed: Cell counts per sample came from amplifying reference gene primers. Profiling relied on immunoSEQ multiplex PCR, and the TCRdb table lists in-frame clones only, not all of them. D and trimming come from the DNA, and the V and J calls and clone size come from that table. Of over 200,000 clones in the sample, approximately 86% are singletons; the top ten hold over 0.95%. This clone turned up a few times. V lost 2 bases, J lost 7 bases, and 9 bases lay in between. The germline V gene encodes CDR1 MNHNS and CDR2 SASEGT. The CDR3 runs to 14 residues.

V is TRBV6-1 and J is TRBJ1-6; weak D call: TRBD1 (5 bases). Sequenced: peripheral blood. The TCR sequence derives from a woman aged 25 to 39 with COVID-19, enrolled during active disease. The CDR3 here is CASSEMTENSPLHF. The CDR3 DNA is TGTGCCAGCAGTGAAATGACAGAGAATTCACCCCTCCACTTT.